This T cell receptor (beta chain) is drawn from a study of shared clonotypes between healthy human individuals (dated by TCRdb to 2019 to 2021). For the wider study: The cohort included a few men and a couple of women between 18 and 49 years of age. For each donor, CD4 naive and CD4 memory were each run on three plates, CD8 naive on two plates, and CD8 memory on one plate. The study deeply sequenced blood TCR repertoires of five healthy adults to estimate repertoire size and the extent of clonotype sharing between individuals. Different laboratories and diverse techniques were used to prepare libraries and sequence TCR repertoires, to increase sequencing depth and limit assay-specific biases. Leukapheresis yielded between about 0.94 and 9.5 billion PBMCs per donor. Overall study results and their limits: Rarefaction of sorted-subset datasets indicated incomplete sequencing despite the large sequencing depth. Larger estimated clonotype richness was generally found for naive subsets than for memory subsets. Because the study included a small number of donors, the genetic and exposure-history diversity represented was limited. Only blood was sampled, and tissue TCR repertoires likely differ from those in blood. Based on pairwise subsampling, the degree of clonotype sharing among donors was expected to be affected by sequencing depth. Clonotypes shared by all four sorted-subset donors showed higher generation probabilities than non-shared clonotypes. Sharing across four donors was observed for 5% to 6.5% of naive CD4, less than 4% of naive CD8, about 2.3% of memory CD4, and around 0.4% of memory CD8 clonotypes.

The donors were healthy, HIV-negative adults who had no recently reported acute infections or vaccinations. Only Caucasian adults living in Nashville, Tennessee, USA were represented among the donors. CD4+ T cells were enriched through magnetic negative selection, after which naive cells were positively selected on CD45RA and the remaining negative fraction served as the memory subset. Blood was collected by leukapheresis, and PBMCs were isolated by Ficoll-Histopaque density gradient centrifugation and then cryopreserved in liquid nitrogen vapor phase. Purity and quantity of every magnetically sorted T cell population were checked by analytical flow cytometry. Genomic DNA was isolated from every sorted fraction and measured by UV absorbance on a Nanodrop 2000c. Using the deep immunoSEQ assay, multiplex PCR amplified TCR CDR3 regions from genomic DNA. For each cell subset, the extracted genomic DNA was distributed evenly across all wells of several immunoSEQ 96-well plates, and each plate served as one replicate. For sorted subsets, each replicate PCR was loaded with about 200 ng genomic DNA, equivalent to 25,000 to 35,000 T cell genomes. Purified libraries were quantified with a Qubit 3.0 fluorometer, sized on a Bioanalyzer 2100, and re-quantified with the KAPA Library Quantification kit. Every immunoSEQ 96-well plate was sequenced on a separate single-read 150-cycle Illumina NextSeq 550 flow cell. As for the authors' bioinformatics: Because the immunoSEQ output held only junctional sequences and lacked quality scores, the filtering could not match the filtering applied to full-length reads. Sequences were annotated with PyIR, a Python wrapper for IgBLAST v1.9, using IMGT germline references to assign V/J genes and CDR3. Reads with weak V/J assignments (E-value above 1e-6), missing CDR3, stop codons, out-of-frame junctions, or ambiguous translated residues were removed. V3J clonotypes were defined by identical inferred V gene, J gene, and CDR3 amino acid sequence. Percentage overlap between repertoires was calculated by dividing the number of shared unique clonotypes by the size of the smaller repertoire. Repertoire richness was assessed with RTK rarefaction, the Chao1 estimator, and Recon v2.1 estimates of unobserved clonotypes. Generation probabilities for all TCRbeta clonotypes obtained by the gDNA method from several donors were computed using OLGA. Entries here come from immuneACCESS through TCRdb and include only in-frame sequences with V and J called. Some clones fail to appear in such tables; in the studies checked, an unresolved V gene covers under half of the shortfall, and the cause of the remainder is unknown. V, J and clone size were drawn from that table, and D and trimming were deduced from the DNA. This sample lists under 2.5 million clones; about 90% were detected once. The ten largest clones capture 0.37% of the sample.

In this sample, this clone turned up a few times. Which antigen it targets is not known. No qualities accompany the bases; no much larger clone lies one base away. This sequence was found in a man between 18 and 35 years old in good health. Some clones in this sample may be carry-over from other donors' samples. The sequenced material came from naive CD4+ T cells from PBMCs. The intended sense of this specimen's cell subset or site label: CD45RA+ positively selected.

CDR3 region: CASSDSGKYTGELFF. The DNA sequence is given as TGCGCCAGCAGTGATAGCGGGAAGTACACCGGGGAGCTGTTTTTT. Rearrangement joined TRBV10-2 to TRBJ2-2; 8 central bases correspond to TRBD2. Per the germline V gene, WSHSY is the CDR1 and SAAADI is the CDR2. Here V drops 3 bases and J drops 3 bases, and the junction holds 3 bases not matched to any gene. Its CDR3 holds 15 amino acids, cysteine through phenylalanine. Only the CDR3 DNA stays, 45 bases, in frame from base 1.